One sample yielded the 32 T cell receptor beta chains listed below, sequenced in a study of T-cell reconstitution after alpha-beta-depleted transplantation in children. The TCRbeta library incorporated unique molecular identifiers. TCRdb itself ran the PCR reads through MiXCR, one entry per CDR3 protein. The sample lists hundreds of thousands of distinct CDR3 sequences, over 15% occurring once. The sample was PBMCs from the stem cell graft donor, taken from the stem cell graft. The receptors originated from a human donor who donated a stem cell graft to a child with acute myeloid leukemia.

CDR3 loop: CASSPRPLPISRSAYNSPLHF. In DNA, the CDR3 is TGTGCCAGCTCACCCCGTCCCCTGCCAATCAGTCGAAGCGCCTATAATTCACCCCTCCACTTT. The rearrangement links TRBV18 to TRBJ1-6; D gene uncertain. Per the germline V gene, CDR1 is KGHSH and CDR2 is LQKENI. Trimming left V 3 bases short and J 2 bases short, with 26 bases between. The CDR3 is made up of 21 amino acids.

Many counts were recorded for this clonotype. The rearrangement joins TRBV20-1 to TRBJ1-5; possibly TRBD1 for D (5 bases). V was cut by 5 bases and J by 5 bases, with 13 bases left in between. The germline V gene has CDR1 DFQATT and CDR2 SNEGSKA (reference sequence). CDR3 length equals 13 residues. The CDR3 here is CSAGDLTDQPQHF. CDR3 nucleotides: TGCAGTGCTGGGGACTTAACGGATCAGCCCCAGCATTTT.

This chain uses TRBV6-2 or TRBV6-3 with TRBJ2-7, with D unclear. The CDR3 covers 12 residues. Germline V gives CDR1 MNHEY, CDR2 SVGEGT. V was pared by 4 bases and J by 3 bases, with 7 bases between. The CDR3 reads CASSFGVYEQYF. CDR3 DNA sequence: TGTGCCAGCAGTTTCGGAGTCTACGAGCAGTACTTC.

This clonotype was counted many times. The rearrangement joins TRBV20-1 to TRBJ1-1, with TRBD1 identical over 7 bases. The CDR3 contains 14 residues. In germline, CDR1 is DFQATT, CDR2 SNEGSKA (reference sequence). V gave up 4 bases and J gave up 2 bases; unmatched junction bases: 7. CDR3 DNA: TGCAGTGCTATGGGTGGGACAGTAAACACTGAAGCTTTCTTT. It codes for CSAMGGTVNTEAFF.

This clonotype was observed many times. The rearrangement uses TRBV20-1 and TRBJ1-2; TRBD1 is a possible D gene (5 bases). CDR1 is DFQATT and CDR2 is SNEGSKA in the germline V gene (reference sequence). Between the trimmed V and J ends, which lost 3 bases and 8 bases, there was a span of 16 bases. CDR3 length: 13 amino acids. The CDR3: CSARIGTYGGYTF. DNA for the CDR3: TGCAGTGCTAGGATCGGGACCTACGGGGGCTACACCTTC.

This clonotype was seen repeatedly, ten times or more. The chain joins TRBV20-1 to TRBJ2-1; D not resolved. Trimming took off 2 bases at V and 4 bases at J, with 6 bases between the two ends. Germline CDR1 is DFQATT and CDR2 is SNEGSKA (reference sequence). The CDR3 is 12 amino acids. CDR3 coding DNA: TGCAGTGCTAGACTATCTTACAATGAGCAGTTCTTC. It yields the protein CSARLSYNEQFF.

The chain uses TRBV4-3 and TRBJ1-1; a possible D gene is TRBD1 (6 bases). Germline CDR1 reads LGHNA; CDR2 reads YSLEER. The ends were cut back, 3 bases at V and 5 bases at J, with 13 bases in the middle. There are 14 residues in the CDR3. The CDR3 spells CASSQGGRGTEAFF. In DNA form, the CDR3 reads TGCGCCAGCAGCCAGGGGGGCCGAGGAACTGAAGCTTTCTTT.

This clonotype has ten or more counts. The J gene is TRBJ1-1, the V gene TRBV12-3 or TRBV12-4; D gene unclear. The CDR3 spans 13 residues. Trimming cost V 3 bases and J 0 bases, with 5 bases left between them. The CDR3 region has the DNA TGTGCCAGCAGTTTCGGAATGAACACTGAAGCTTTCTTT. Amino acids: CASSFGMNTEAFF.

The chain recombines TRBV6-4 with TRBJ2-3, with D perhaps assigned TRBD1 or TRBD2 (5 bases each). V lost 6 bases and J 4 bases, leaving 17 bases between the germline ends. Germline V gives CDR1 MRHNA, CDR2 SNTAGT. The length of the CDR3 is 15 residues. Written as DNA, the CDR3 is TGTGCCAGCAGCCCAGGGTGGGGGAGCGCAGATACGCAGTATTTT. This gives the protein CASSPGWGSADTQYF.

This clonotype was found many times. The gene calls are TRBV29-1 and TRBJ2-7; D may be TRBD2 (6 bases). Trimming cost V 1 base and J 6 bases, with 19 bases left between them. Germline V CDR1 and CDR2: SQVTM, ANQGSEA. The CDR3 covers 15 residues. DNA of the CDR3: TGCAGCGTTGAAGGCGGGGTCCTCCCATTACGCGAGCAGTACTTC. As protein: CSVEGGVLPLREQYF.

This chain joins TRBV25-1 and TRBJ2-3, with D uncertain. Looked up from germline, CDR1 is MGHDK and CDR2 is SYGVNS. V was trimmed by 7 bases and J by 0 bases, leaving 26 bases between them. This CDR3 has 19 residues. The CDR3 loop reads CASMGDTPVSLPSTDTQYF. CDR3 nucleotides: TGTGCCAGCATGGGCGATACCCCAGTGAGTTTACCTAGCACAGATACGCAGTATTTT.

J is TRBJ1-2 and V is TRBV7-3, with D possibly being TRBD1 (5 bases). The CDR3 totals 13 residues. CDR1 is SGHTA and CDR2 is FQGTGA in the germline V gene. Trimming took 5 bases from V and 4 from J, leaving 11 bases between them. The CDR3 spells CASSPGGSYGYTF. CDR3 bases: TGTGCCAGCAGCCCCGGGGGATCCTATGGCTACACCTTC.

This clonotype was counted a few times. The chain uses TRBV28 and TRBJ2-4, with D perhaps being TRBD1 or TRBD2 (5 bases each). Per the germline V gene, CDR1 is MDHEN and CDR2 is SYDVKM. V was shortened by 5 bases and J by 6 bases, with 8 bases between the two germline ends. This CDR3 contains 12 residues. Written as DNA, the CDR3 is TGTGCCAGCAGTCGGGACGGAAACATTCAGTACTTC. This translates into CASSRDGNIQYF.

Only a few counts were recorded for this clonotype. This chain links TRBV20-1 with TRBJ2-7, with 8 bases lining up with TRBD2. The CDR3 sequence is 14 residues long. CDR1 is DFQATT and CDR2 is SNEGSKA in the germline V gene (reference sequence). After removal of 0 bases from V and 5 bases from J, the junction contained 6 bases not matched to a gene. CDR3 sequence reads: CSARDYERGNEQYF. DNA of the CDR3: TGCAGTGCTAGAGATTACGAGCGGGGGAACGAGCAGTACTTC.

This clonotype was detected ten times or more. The chain joins TRBV6-1 to TRBJ2-1, with 7 bases identical to TRBD2. Germline trimming cut 4 bases from V and 2 bases from J; bases unmatched to any gene: 2. CDR1 MNHNS and CDR2 SASEGT come from the germline V gene. This CDR3 has 14 amino acids. CDR3 amino acids: CASSGRGTYNEQFF. CDR3 in DNA: TGTGCCAGCAGTGGGCGGGGGACCTACAATGAGCAGTTCTTC.

This chain links TRBV3-1 with TRBJ1-2, with a possible D match to TRBD1 (6 bases). The CDR3 has 17 residues. The V gene's germline CDR1 is LGHDT and CDR2 YNNKEL (reference sequence). The V gene lost 8 bases and the J gene lost 2 bases, with 24 bases spanning the gap. CDR3 nucleotide sequence: TGTGCCAGCTGCCTACCGGGAGATCAGGGGCACAACTATGGCTACACCTTC. Its protein is CASCLPGDQGHNYGYTF.

The chain recombines TRBV5-6 with TRBJ1-1, with a weak D call TRBD1 (5 bases). The V end was cut by 4 bases, the J end by 1 base, with 17 bases between. The length of the CDR3 is 16 residues. Germline CDR1 SGHDT, CDR2 YYEEEE. The CDR3 nucleotides read TGTGCCAGCAGCCCTTGGCTCCCGGGGCAGAACACTGAAGCTTTCTTT. This sequence encodes CASSPWLPGQNTEAFF.

In its sample, this clonotype was seen many times. The chain has TRBV20-1 and TRBJ2-5, with D perhaps matching TRBD2 (5 bases). Germline-derived CDR1 and CDR2 are DFQATT and SNEGSKA (reference sequence). The CDR3 consists of 13 residues. V lost 1 base and J lost 0, with 6 bases in between. The CDR3, as DNA: TGCAGTGCTAGAGCGGGGTACCAAGAGACCCAGTACTTC. Translated: CSARAGYQETQYF.

With respect to this clonotype: This clone may be a read error of a much larger clone one base away. CDR3 nucleotide sequence: TGCAGTGCTAGCGGCGGGGGAAGCTCCTACAATGAGCGGTTCTTC. Amino acids: CSASGGGSSYNERFF. The gene calls are TRBV20-1 and TRBJ2-1; 7 bases line up with TRBD2. Germline-derived CDR1 and CDR2 are DFQATT and SNEGSKA (reference sequence). The CDR3 spans 15 residues.

A few counts support this clonotype. CDR3 in DNA: TGTGCCAGCAGTGCCGGGGCCTTTAAGTACTTC. Translating gives CASSAGAFKYF. The chain carries TRBV25-1 and TRBJ2-7; either TRBD1 or TRBD2 may fit D (5 bases each). With 4 bases removed from V and 11 bases from J, the gap between germline ends came to 12 bases. The CDR3 is made up of 11 amino acids. Germline CDR1 reads MGHDK; CDR2 reads SYGVNS.

The V call is TRBV10-3, the J call TRBJ2-1; D not resolved. V lost 0 bases and J 9 bases, leaving 6 bases between the germline ends. CDR1 is ENHRY, CDR2 SYGVKD, per germline. This CDR3 is built from 12 residues. The CDR3 protein is CAISESLPEQFF. In DNA form, the CDR3 reads TGTGCCATCAGTGAGTCTCTACCTGAGCAGTTCTTC.

This clonotype was picked up a small number of times. The chain has TRBV5-5 and TRBJ1-5, with D possibly being TRBD1 (6 bases). Germline values: CDR1 SGHKS, CDR2 YYEKEE (reference sequence). The CDR3 runs 14 residues. Trimming took 3 bases from V and 4 from J, leaving 11 bases between them. CDR3 coding DNA: TGTGCCAGCAGCTGGGACAATATGAATCAGCCCCAGCATTTT. Amino acids: CASSWDNMNQPQHF.

This chain connects TRBV20-1 to TRBJ2-6; perhaps D is TRBD1 or TRBD2 (6 bases each). V lost 6 bases and J lost 2, with 20 bases in between. The CDR3 extends over 17 amino acids. CDR1 and CDR2 (germline): DFQATT, SNEGSKA (reference sequence). The CDR3 is CSARLRGADPGANVLTF. CDR3 bases: TGCAGTGCCCGCCTAAGGGGGGCTGACCCTGGGGCCAACGTCCTGACTTTC.

V and J are TRBV28 and TRBJ2-7, with D hard to call. Deletions cut 5 bases from V and 0 bases from J, with 8 bases between. There are 13 residues in the CDR3. Germline V CDR1 and CDR2: MDHEN, SYDVKM. This chain's CDR3 is CASSGWGSYEQYV. The CDR3 DNA follows: TGTGCCAGCAGTGGATGGGGCTCCTACGAGCAGTACGTC.

In this sample, this clonotype turned up many times. The chain combines TRBV20-1 with TRBJ1-1; perhaps TRBD1 as D (6 bases). Per germline, CDR1 DFQATT and CDR2 SNEGSKA (reference sequence). This CDR3 is built from 13 residues. V lost 5 bases and J lost 1, with 11 bases in between. The CDR3 nucleotides are TGCAGTGCTTGGGGGCTATCGAACACTGAAGCTTTCTTT. Its protein is CSAWGLSNTEAFF.

This clonotype showed up just a few times. It may be a read error: a sequence one base away is much more abundant. The chain is built from TRBV7-2 and TRBJ2-1; the D gene is possibly TRBD1 (6 bases). In germline, CDR1 is SGHTA, CDR2 FQGNSA. V was shortened by 1 base and J by 0 bases, with 10 bases between the two germline ends. There are 16 residues in the CDR3. In nucleotides, the CDR3 is TGTGCCAGCAGCTTAGAGGGCAGGGGCTCCTACAATGAGCAGTTCTTC. Translated, it gives CASSLEGRGSYNEQFF.

This clonotype was found a few times. The V call is TRBV6-2 or TRBV6-3, the J call TRBJ1-5; D may be TRBD1 (5 bases). The V gene lost 1 base and the J gene lost 2 bases, with 9 bases spanning the gap. CDR1 is MNHEY and CDR2 is SVGEGT in the germline V gene. This CDR3 is 15 amino acids long. CDR3: CASSYWGRGNQPQHF. The CDR3 nucleotides read TGTGCCAGCAGTTACTGGGGCAGGGGCAATCAGCCCCAGCATTTT.

The chain recombines TRBV5-5 with TRBJ2-1; 8 positions match TRBD1. V lost 1 base and J lost 1; bases outside the gene matches: 10. There are 18 residues in the CDR3. Germline assignment: CDR1 SGHKS and CDR2 YYEKEE (reference sequence). DNA of the CDR3: TGTGCCAGCAGCTTGTCCCCCGGACAGGGCCGTTCCTACAATGAGCAGTTCTTC. Encoded protein: CASSLSPGQGRSYNEQFF. Drawing the rest from reference TRBV5-5 and TRBJ2-1, the complete variable domain is DAGVTQSPTHLIKTRGQQVTLRCSPISGHKSVSWYQQVLGQGPQFIFQYYEKEERGRGNFPDRFSARQFPNYSSELNVNALLLGDSALYLCASSLSPGQGRSYNEQFFGPGTRLTVL.

This clonotype was recorded a few times. The J gene is TRBJ2-2, the V gene TRBV5-5; D not certain. V lost 0 bases and J 0 bases, leaving 6 bases between the germline ends. The V gene's germline CDR1 is SGHKS and CDR2 YYEKEE (reference sequence). This CDR3 comprises 15 residues. The CDR3 protein is CASSLDWANTGELFF. CDR3 bases: TGTGCCAGCAGCTTGGACTGGGCGAACACCGGGGAGCTGTTTTTT.

The chain links TRBV9 to TRBJ2-1, with 11 bases aligning to TRBD2. Germline V lookup: CDR1 SGDLS, CDR2 YYNGEE. With 0 bases clipped from V and 10 bases from J, the junction kept 9 bases outside the gene matches. This CDR3 has 16 amino acids. The CDR3 spells CASSVGVAGGLQEQFF. As DNA, the CDR3 is TGTGCCAGCAGCGTAGGGGTAGCGGGGGGGCTACAGGAGCAGTTCTTC. The variable domain in full, with the rest retrieved from reference TRBV9 and TRBJ2-1, is DSGVTQTPKHLITATGQRVTLRCSPRSGDLSVYWYQQSLDQGLQFLIQYYNGEERAKGNILERFSAQQFPDLHSELNLSSLELGDSALYFCASSVGVAGGLQEQFFGPGTRLTVL.

This clonotype has at least ten counts. This chain uses TRBV29-1 with TRBJ2-5; TRBD1 matches 7 bases. The CDR3 runs 13 residues. Germline V lookup: CDR1 SQVTM, CDR2 ANQGSEA. With V trimmed by 3 bases and J by 2 bases, 3 bases remained unmatched. The chain's CDR3 is CSVDVTGQETQYF. CDR3 nucleotide sequence: TGCAGCGTTGACGTGACAGGGCAAGAGACCCAGTACTTC.

The chain has TRBV28 and TRBJ2-5; 12 bases are a match to TRBD1. Germline CDR1 is MDHEN and CDR2 is SYDVKM. J gave up 4 bases and V 2 bases, and 11 bases lay outside the gene matches. This CDR3 region has 18 residues. The CDR3 DNA reads TGTGCCAGCAGTTTAGAGGGACAGGGGGCGCGGGTTAGAGAGACCCAGTACTTC. Residues: CASSLEGQGARVRETQYF.